The clone carrying this TCR beta chain was observed a single time. The antigen is undetermined. Per germline, CDR1 LNHDA and CDR2 SQIVND (reference sequence). V was clipped by 9 bases and J by 0 bases, with 12 bases between them. CDR3 size: 14 residues. This sample was included in a study of cytomegalovirus exposure and HLA in healthy donors. Study-wide background: The study's early data release held 75 million to 95 million unique TCRs from HLA-typed donors. Broader study findings: Later on, an analysis showed TCR association rates differing by HLA locus, with DRB1 the most and HLA-C the fewest. The study put 150 to 200 TCR beta chains on its list as cytomegalovirus-associated. For TCR beta chains, V- and J-gene trimming was later linked to a missense DCLRE1C variant.

The PCR ran on 60 Vbeta and 13 Jbeta primers. Generated by immunoSEQ multiplex PCR, the TCRdb table keeps only in-frame clones and is missing some. The sample carries 200,000 to 250,000 clones, approximately 83% recorded once. The receptor was isolated from a woman aged 45-65 years in good health and CMV-seropositive. V gene TRBV19 combines with J gene TRBJ2-1; the D gene is possibly TRBD1 (6 bases). The sequenced material came from PBMCs. CDR3 in DNA: TGTGCCAGCGGCGGACAGAGCTCCTACAATGAGCAGTTCTTC. Protein product: CASGGQSSYNEQFF.